The clone carrying this T cell receptor beta chain has a handful of counts. Antigen: not known. The CDR3 end is not reached by the read, which stops 3 residues before it; the germline J gene fills it in. This sample is part of a study of T cell clonality in common variable immunodeficiency. Findings and limits, study-wide: Reportedly, TCR beta sequences from common variable immunodeficiency showed fewer deletions and N-nucleotide insertions. Links between repertoire features and CVID complications were heterogeneity-limited.

Aged roughly 9 to 65 years, CVID subjects averaged about 38 years old. The V and J ends lost 3 bases and 6 bases, in that order; junction bases with no gene match: 10. Germline V gene lookup returns CDR1 KGHSH and CDR2 LQKENI. This CDR3 spans 17 amino acids. Libraries were prepared by immunoSEQ multiplex PCR; TCRdb keeps only in-frame clonotypes and omits some of them. Found here are approximately 30,000 clones, no singletons; the ten largest cover roughly 27%. V is TRBV18 and J is TRBJ2-1; 11 nucleotides match TRBD2. This clonotype was sampled from a human donor with common variable immunodeficiency. Sequencing input: peripheral blood mononuclear cells. The CDR3 DNA, read in part, is TGTGCCAGCTCACCCCCAGTTCTAGCGGGGGGCTTCAATGAG. It is translated as CASSPPVLAGGFNE. The CDR3 in its entirety is CASSPPVLAGGFNEQFF.